What follows is one TCR beta chain and its context. The data were obtained in a study of brain T cells in children with intractable seizures. The CDR3 has 16 amino acids. V dropped 5 bases and J dropped 8 bases, with 24 bases sitting between them. Germline V lookup: CDR1 PRHDT, CDR2 FYEKMQ (reference sequence). Data came from immunoSEQ multiplex PCR; TCRdb stores just in-frame clones and leaves some out. This table has a few hundred thousand clones, 93% appearing once. Time point noted: blood from clinic visit 5 months post-surgery; TSC patient then seizure free. This receptor was identified in a boy younger than two with tuberous sclerosis and intractable seizures. This material consisted of peripheral blood, taken approximately 5 months after surgery. The V gene is TRBV13, the J gene TRBJ1-2; D may be TRBD1 (6 bases). The CDR3 here is CASSPYPGHIGGGYTF. The CDR3 DNA is TGTGCCAGCAGCCCATATCCGGGACACATAGGGGGAGGCTACACCTTC.